This T cell receptor (beta chain) was sequenced in a study of T cells in women clearing cervical HPV infection. Details on this clone: Its cognate antigen is unknown. The read gets to within 3 residues of the CDR3 end, and the germline J gene fills in the rest.

CDR1 SQVTM and CDR2 ANQGSEA come from the germline V gene. CDR3 length: 11 amino acids. The ends were cut back, 3 bases at V and 7 bases at J, with 9 bases in the middle. General study results and limits: Cases and controls were distinguished at AUC over 0.75 by richness and V genes.

Only in-frame clones appear in the TCRdb table, and some are missing; sequencing was by immunoSEQ multiplex PCR. Seen in this sample are around 28,000 clones; the ten most common clones hold 17%. V gene TRBV29-1 combines with J gene TRBJ1-1, with D maybe TRBD1 (5 bases). Sample: blood buffy coat. This receptor was identified in a woman aged 18 to 69 with a cervical HPV16 infection that either progressed to CIN3+ or cleared (not recorded which). The CDR3 loop reads CSVEGGLEAFF. CDR3 DNA, as far as it was read: TGCAGCGTTGAGGGGGGACTTGAA.